This TCR beta chain appears in the sequencing data of a study of blood T cell repertoires in COVID-19. Libraries were prepared by immunoSEQ multiplex PCR; TCRdb keeps only in-frame clonotypes and omits some of them. The sample gives 65,000 to 90,000 clones, around 80% of which show up once; roughly 29% is in the top ten. The germline V gene has CDR1 LNHDA and CDR2 SQIVND (reference sequence). This CDR3 spans 14 amino acids. V lost 5 bases to trimming and J lost 7 bases, with 12 bases between them. This sequence joins TRBV19 and TRBJ2-6; a possible D gene is TRBD2 (5 bases). This receptor was obtained from a woman older than 75 with acute or convalescent COVID-19. The sequencing input was peripheral blood. The CDR3, as DNA: TGTGCCAGTAGTTCCCTCTCGGGAGCCAACGTCCTGACTTTC. Amino acids: CASSSLSGANVLTF.